The 23 T cell receptor beta chains reported below all come from one sample, sequenced in a study of T-cell memory formation after mild COVID-19. TCRdb processed the 5' RACE reads anew with MiXCR; each CDR3 protein has one entry. The sample yields 58,000 or so distinct CDR3 sequences, roughly a quarter seen once. The sequenced sample was PBMCs or a T cell subset sorted from them (not recorded which). The receptors derive from a man between 18 and 29 years old who had mild COVID-19 (a few samples of this study predate the infection). Cell type and time point are not known.

The chain recombines TRBV4-1 with TRBJ1-2; D gene ambiguous. CDR1 and CDR2 from the germline V gene are MGHRA and YSYEKL. Deletions cut 0 bases from V and 1 base from J, with 9 bases between. The CDR3 extends over 15 amino acids. This chain's CDR3 is CASSQDEGLNYGYTF. DNA of the CDR3: TGCGCCAGCAGCCAAGATGAGGGCCTTAACTATGGCTACACCTTC.

This clonotype was counted between two and nine times. This chain joins TRBV10-2 and TRBJ2-2; D remains unclear. CDR3 length equals 14 residues. Germline V lookup: CDR1 WSHSY, CDR2 SAAADI. Trimming took off 6 bases at V and 4 bases at J, with 12 bases between the two ends. The DNA for the CDR3 is TGCGCCAGCAGCGGGCTCCCTTTCACCGGGGAGCTGTTTTTT. Residues: CASSGLPFTGELFF.

V gene TRBV7-2 combines with J gene TRBJ2-3; 8 bases map to TRBD2. The CDR3 loop spans 15 amino acids. Germline assignment: CDR1 SGHTA and CDR2 FQGNSA. J lost 1 base, V lost 1 base, and 1 base had no gene match. CDR3 protein: CASSLVSGGTDTQYF. CDR3 in DNA: TGTGCCAGCAGCTTAGTTAGCGGGGGCACAGATACGCAGTATTTT.

This chain links TRBV6-5 with TRBJ2-3; weak D call: TRBD2 (5 bases). This CDR3 comprises 16 residues. V lost 0 bases and J lost 2, with 12 bases in between. Germline V lookup: CDR1 MNHEY, CDR2 SVGAGI. This chain's CDR3 is CASSYSMRGITDTQYF. The CDR3 region has the DNA TGTGCCAGCAGTTACTCGATGAGAGGGATCACAGATACGCAGTATTTT.

This clonotype was picked up many times. The chain recombines TRBV9 with TRBJ2-3; possible D gene TRBD1, 6 bases. Germline assignment: CDR1 SGDLS and CDR2 YYNGEE. Trimming shortened V by 2 bases and J by 4 bases, and 14 bases separated the two germline ends. The CDR3 has 15 amino acids. The CDR3 here is CASSVGASQADTQYF. CDR3 in DNA: TGTGCCAGCAGCGTGGGGGCTTCTCAGGCAGATACGCAGTATTTT. Full variable domain (missing parts from reference TRBV9 and TRBJ2-3): DSGVTQTPKHLITATGQRVTLRCSPRSGDLSVYWYQQSLDQGLQFLIQYYNGEERAKGNILERFSAQQFPDLHSELNLSSLELGDSALYFCASSVGASQADTQYFGPGTRLTVL.

This chain joins TRBV7-9 and TRBJ2-3; D is undetermined. The germline V gene encodes CDR1 SEHNR and CDR2 FQNEAQ (reference sequence). The CDR3 has 15 amino acids. The V end was cut by 5 bases, the J end by 0 bases, with 12 bases between. CDR3 bases: TGTGCCAGCAGCCGCAACCCCCCTAGCACAGATACGCAGTATTTT. Amino acids: CASSRNPPSTDTQYF.

The chain uses TRBV2 and TRBJ2-7; D is unresolved. V was trimmed by 3 bases and J by 6 bases, leaving 12 bases between them. The CDR3 spans 13 residues. In germline, CDR1 is SNHLY, CDR2 FYNNEI. This chain's CDR3 is CASSDGPFVEQYF. CDR3 bases: TGTGCCAGCAGTGATGGCCCGTTCGTCGAGCAGTACTTC.

V gene TRBV5-5 combines with J gene TRBJ1-1, with D tentatively TRBD1 (5 bases). Trimming cost V 1 base and J 0 bases, with 10 bases left between them. CDR1 is SGHKS and CDR2 is YYEKEE in the germline V gene (reference sequence). This CDR3 contains 15 residues. CDR3 bases: TGTGCCAGCAGCTTGCTGACAGTCTTGAACACTGAAGCTTTCTTT. This encodes CASSLLTVLNTEAFF. The full variable domain, its missing parts supplied by reference TRBV5-5 and TRBJ1-1, is DAGVTQSPTHLIKTRGQQVTLRCSPISGHKSVSWYQQVLGQGPQFIFQYYEKEERGRGNFPDRFSARQFPNYSSELNVNALLLGDSALYLCASSLLTVLNTEAFFGQGTRLTVV.

The sample holds a few counts of this clonotype. The chain has TRBV7-9 and TRBJ2-1; a weak D match, TRBD1 (6 bases). Germline V gene sequence: CDR1 SEHNR, CDR2 FQNEAQ (reference sequence). The V end lost 1 base, the J end lost 7 bases, and 14 bases lay between the germline ends. The CDR3 consists of 15 residues. Written as DNA, the CDR3 is TGTGCCAGCAGCTTAGTGTCGAACAGGGAAAATGAGCAGTTCTTC. Translated: CASSLVSNRENEQFF. The full variable domain, its missing parts supplied by reference TRBV7-9 and TRBJ2-1, is DTGVSQNPRHKITKRGQNVTFRCDPISEHNRLYWYRQTLGQGPEFLTYFQNEAQLEKSRLLSDRFSAERPKGSFSTLEIQRTEQGDSAMYLCASSLVSNRENEQFFGPGTRLTVL.

This clonotype was counted only a few times. The gene calls are TRBV7-2 and TRBJ2-1; 15 nucleotides line up with TRBD2. The length of the CDR3 is 16 residues. V dropped 5 bases and J dropped 5; count of bases not matched to a gene: 4. Looked up from germline, CDR1 is SGHTA and CDR2 is FQGNSA. Here the CDR3 reads CASSGWTSGGDNEQFF. CDR3 coding DNA: TGTGCCAGCAGCGGGTGGACTAGCGGGGGGGACAATGAGCAGTTCTTC.

This chain uses TRBV12-3 or TRBV12-4 with TRBJ2-2, with D possibly matching TRBD1 (5 bases). V was shortened by 2 bases and J by 6 bases, with 13 bases between the two germline ends. The CDR3 is 15 amino acids. CDR3 region: CASSLTRAFPGELFF. In DNA form, the CDR3 reads TGTGCCAGCAGTTTAACCAGGGCCTTTCCCGGGGAGCTGTTTTTT.

This clonotype occurred a few times. J is TRBJ2-1 and V is TRBV20-1; 9 nucleotides agree with TRBD2. Germline values: CDR1 DFQATT, CDR2 SNEGSKA (reference sequence). The ends lost 3 bases at V and 3 bases at J; junction bases unmatched: 18. The CDR3 is made up of 19 amino acids. The CDR3 reads CSASASGASNLHYYNEQFF. For the CDR3, the DNA is TGCAGTGCTAGTGCTAGCGGGGCGTCTAATCTCCACTACTACAATGAGCAGTTCTTC.

This chain links TRBV25-1 with TRBJ2-7; D tentatively reads TRBD1 or TRBD2 (5 bases each). Per the germline V gene, CDR1 is MGHDK and CDR2 is SYGVNS. The length of the CDR3 is 12 residues. V was pared by 4 bases and J by 7 bases, with 11 bases between. CDR3 region: CASSGGAREQYV. The CDR3 DNA sequence: TGTGCCAGCAGTGGAGGGGCACGGGAGCAGTACGTC.

V and J are TRBV27 and TRBJ2-2; maybe TRBD1 (5 bases). CDR3 size: 15 residues. Germline CDR1 and CDR2: MNHEY and SMNVEV (reference sequence). Trimming left V 9 bases short and J 7 bases short, with 21 bases between. As DNA, the CDR3 is TGTGCCAGTCTTGACAGAGTCAAAGTAGGCGGGGAGCTGTTTTTT. Protein: CASLDRVKVGGELFF.

This clonotype was observed a single time. The V gene is TRBV27, the J gene TRBJ2-7; 7 bases are shared with TRBD2. V shed 8 bases, J shed 0 bases, and the junction held 10 bases outside the gene matches. The germline V gene has CDR1 MNHEY and CDR2 SMNVEV (reference sequence). This CDR3 comprises 15 residues. CDR3: CASVPGGVSSYEQYV. The DNA of the CDR3 is TGTGCCAGCGTTCCTGGGGGGGTGAGCTCCTACGAGCAGTACGTC.

This clonotype was picked up many times. The chain employs TRBV6-5 and TRBJ2-1; 10 positions match TRBD1. V was clipped by 5 bases and J by 6 bases; unmatched bases: 7. Germline assignment: CDR1 MNHEY and CDR2 SVGAGI. This CDR3 has 15 residues. The CDR3 DNA follows: TGTGCCAGCAGTCGAGACAGGGGGCAGCGCAATGAGCAGTTCTTC. Translating gives CASSRDRGQRNEQFF.

The CDR3 DNA sequence: TGTGCCAGCAGTTTATCGGCGGGGGCGGTATCCTACGAGCAGTACTTC. Protein: CASSLSAGAVSYEQYF. V usage is TRBV27 and J usage is TRBJ2-7; D perhaps matches TRBD2 (7 bases). The CDR3 is 16 amino acids. Germline loops: CDR1 MNHEY, CDR2 SMNVEV (reference sequence). V lost 0 bases and J lost 1, with 13 bases in between.

The V gene is TRBV9, the J gene TRBJ2-5; D is perhaps TRBD2 (5 bases). The CDR3 runs to 13 residues. The germline V gene has CDR1 SGDLS and CDR2 YYNGEE. Trimming cost V 3 bases and J 2 bases, with 8 bases left between them. The CDR3 region is CASSGTEQETQYF. As DNA, the CDR3 is TGTGCCAGCAGCGGGACTGAACAAGAGACCCAGTACTTC. The variable domain in full, completed from reference TRBV9 and TRBJ2-5, reads DSGVTQTPKHLITATGQRVTLRCSPRSGDLSVYWYQQSLDQGLQFLIQYYNGEERAKGNILERFSAQQFPDLHSELNLSSLELGDSALYFCASSGTEQETQYFGPGTRLLVL.

This clonotype has a handful of counts. The chain combines TRBV29-1 with TRBJ2-6; maybe TRBD1 (6 bases). The CDR3 covers 14 residues. V dropped 5 bases and J dropped 0 bases, with 8 bases sitting between them. Germline V CDR1 and CDR2: SQVTM, ANQGSEA. The CDR3 reads CSVRGYSGANVLTF. CDR3 bases: TGCAGCGTTAGGGGGTACTCTGGGGCCAACGTCCTGACTTTC.

This clonotype was recorded a few times. The chain recombines TRBV15 with TRBJ2-1, with D maybe TRBD2 (5 bases). Germline lookup yields CDR1 LNHNV and CDR2 YYDKDF (reference sequence). The CDR3 has 13 amino acids. The V and J ends lost 0 bases and 9 bases respectively, with 9 bases between them. CDR3 residues: CATSRDKRIEQFF. CDR3 nucleotides: TGTGCCACCAGCAGAGATAAGCGGATTGAGCAGTTCTTC.

CDR3 protein: CASSPLALNEQFF. CDR3 sequence (DNA): TGTGCCAGCAGCCCACTAGCTCTCAATGAGCAGTTCTTC. The genes are TRBV7-9 and TRBJ2-1; D may be TRBD2 (6 bases). This CDR3 is 13 amino acids long. The germline CDR1 and CDR2 sequences are SEHNR and FQNEAQ (reference sequence). Trimming left V 5 bases short and J 6 bases short, with 11 bases between. Supplemented by reference TRBV7-9 and TRBJ2-1, the full variable domain reads DTGVSQNPRHKITKRGQNVTFRCDPISEHNRLYWYRQTLGQGPEFLTYFQNEAQLEKSRLLSDRFSAERPKGSFSTLEIQRTEQGDSAMYLCASSPLALNEQFFGPGTRLTVL.

The J gene is TRBJ2-7, the V gene TRBV14; D may be TRBD1 (6 bases). V shed 1 base and J shed 2 bases, with 9 bases lying between them. This CDR3 is built from 14 residues. The germline gives CDR1 SGHDN, CDR2 FVKESK. In nucleotides, the CDR3 is TGTGCCAGCAGCCAAGCAGGGGTACCCTACGAGCAGTACTTC. This codes for CASSQAGVPYEQYF.

The rearrangement uses TRBV21-1 and TRBJ2-3; the D call TRBD2 from the table was never checked on the DNA. TRBV21-1 is recorded as a pseudogene. The CDR3 length is 12 residues. CDR3 bases: TGTGCCAGCAGCAAAGAGGACTTACCGCAGTATTTT. Translated: CASSKEDLPQYF.